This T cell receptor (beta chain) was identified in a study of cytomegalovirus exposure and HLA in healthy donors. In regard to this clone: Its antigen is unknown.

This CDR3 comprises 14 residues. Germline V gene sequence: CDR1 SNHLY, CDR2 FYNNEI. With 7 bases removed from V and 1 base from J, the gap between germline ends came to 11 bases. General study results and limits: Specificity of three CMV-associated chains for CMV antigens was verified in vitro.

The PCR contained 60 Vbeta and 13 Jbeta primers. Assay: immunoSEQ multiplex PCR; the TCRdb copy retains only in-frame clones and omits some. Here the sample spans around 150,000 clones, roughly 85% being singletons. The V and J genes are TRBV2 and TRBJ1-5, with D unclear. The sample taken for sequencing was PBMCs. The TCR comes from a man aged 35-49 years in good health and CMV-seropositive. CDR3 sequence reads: CASNSFGSNQPQHF. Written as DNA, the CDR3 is TGTGCCAGCAATTCTTTCGGGAGCAATCAGCCCCAGCATTTT. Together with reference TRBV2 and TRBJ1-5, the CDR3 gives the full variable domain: EPEVTQTPSHQVTQMGQEVILRCVPISNHLYFYWYRQILGQKVEFLVSFYNNEISEKSEIFDDQFSVERPDGSNFTLKIRSTKLEDSAMYFCASNSFGSNQPQHFGDGTRLSIL.